This entry lists 26 T cell receptor beta chains sequenced from one sample in a study of blood T cell repertoires in COVID-19. The method was immunoSEQ multiplex PCR; TCRdb's version includes in-frame clones alone and lacks a portion of them. The repertoire holds some 340,000 clones, with roughly four fifths as singletons. Sequences were obtained from PBMCs or T cells enriched from blood (not recorded which). Every receptor here comes from a woman in her 50s who had recovered from COVID-19.

The chain has TRBV7-2 and TRBJ2-3; 13 bases line up with TRBD2. Germline lookup yields CDR1 SGHTA and CDR2 FQGNSA. The CDR3 loop spans 18 amino acids. J lost 6 bases, V lost 5 bases, and 14 bases had no gene match. CDR3 nucleotides: TGTGCCAGCAGCCCGCGCAGACTAGCGGGAGGTTCGGGGGATACGCAGTATTTT. It specifies CASSPRRLAGGSGDTQYF.

The chain joins TRBV6-5 to TRBJ1-1, with D perhaps TRBD1 (6 bases). V was clipped by 2 bases and J by 3 bases, with 13 bases between them. There are 15 residues in the CDR3. Germline V lookup: CDR1 MNHEY, CDR2 SVGAGI. DNA of the CDR3: TGTGCCAGCAGTTACCGGGGGGCCTCGGACACTGAAGCTTTCTTT. Translating gives CASSYRGASDTEAFF.

The V and J genes are TRBV7-8 and TRBJ1-1; perhaps TRBD1 as D (5 bases). Germline CDR1 SGHVS, CDR2 FQNEAQ. With 7 bases removed from V and 1 base from J, the gap between germline ends came to 10 bases. This CDR3 spans 13 amino acids. The CDR3 DNA sequence: TGTGCCAGCATGAGCCAGGGGAACACTGAAGCTTTCTTT. Translated: CASMSQGNTEAFF.

The gene calls are TRBV12-3 or TRBV12-4 and TRBJ1-1; tentatively, D is TRBD1 (6 bases). V was cut by 6 bases and J by 10 bases, with 12 bases left in between. This CDR3 spans 11 amino acids. Here the CDR3 reads CASRKTGRAFF. CDR3 bases: TGTGCCAGCAGGAAAACAGGGCGAGCTTTCTTT.

J is TRBJ1-2 and V is TRBV5-1; D not resolved. Germline V CDR1 and CDR2: SGHRS, YFSETQ. V lost 2 bases and J lost 3, with 8 bases in between. The CDR3 runs to 13 residues. The CDR3 DNA is TGCGCCAGCAGCTTAATGTCAGACTATGGCTACACCTTC. Its protein is CASSLMSDYGYTF.

This chain connects TRBV9 to TRBJ2-6; D is possibly TRBD2 (7 bases). V lost 0 bases and J lost 0, with 16 bases in between. The V gene's germline CDR1 is SGDLS and CDR2 YYNGEE. The CDR3 loop spans 19 amino acids. The CDR3 DNA sequence: TGTGCCAGCAGCGTAGTGGGAGGGGGGCTCCGCTCTGGGGCCAACGTCCTGACTTTC. This translates into CASSVVGGGLRSGANVLTF. Full variable domain (outside the CDR3, taken from reference TRBV9 and TRBJ2-6): DSGVTQTPKHLITATGQRVTLRCSPRSGDLSVYWYQQSLDQGLQFLIQYYNGEERAKGNILERFSAQQFPDLHSELNLSSLELGDSALYFCASSVVGGGLRSGANVLTFGAGSRLTVL.

A single count supports this clone. This sequence joins TRBV27 and TRBJ2-5, with 8 bases aligning to TRBD1. CDR1 is MNHEY and CDR2 is SMNVEV in the germline V gene (reference sequence). The CDR3 has 15 amino acids. V was clipped by 4 bases and J by 4 bases; unmatched bases: 8. The CDR3 loop is CASSSDRGEGETQYF. As DNA, the CDR3 is TGTGCCAGCAGTTCCGACAGGGGAGAGGGAGAGACCCAGTACTTC.

The chain is built from TRBV27 and TRBJ2-5; possible D gene TRBD2, 5 bases. V gave up 4 bases and J gave up 2 bases, with 14 bases separating them. CDR1 MNHEY and CDR2 SMNVEV come from the germline V gene (reference sequence). This CDR3 has 15 residues. The CDR3 loop reads CASSSGKYLQETQYF. DNA for the CDR3: TGTGCCAGCAGTTCCGGGAAATACCTTCAAGAGACCCAGTACTTC.

This clone was observed a single time. The chain is built from TRBV7-2 and TRBJ1-3; 7 bases are shared with TRBD1. Germline V lookup: CDR1 SGHTA, CDR2 FQGNSA. V was clipped by 1 base and J by 4 bases; unmatched bases: 7. The CDR3 has 16 amino acids. The chain's CDR3 is CASSLGQGGIGNTIYF. The CDR3 DNA reads as TGTGCCAGCAGCTTAGGTCAGGGGGGTATCGGAAACACCATATATTTT. The whole variable domain, filled in from reference TRBV7-2 and TRBJ1-3, reads GAGVSQSPSNKVTEKGKDVELRCDPISGHTALYWYRQSLGQGLEFLIYFQGNSAPDKSGLPSDRFSAERTGGSVSTLTIQRTQQEDSAVYLCASSLGQGGIGNTIYFGEGSWLTVV.

The chain carries TRBV27 and TRBJ1-5; no definite D call. CDR1 is MNHEY and CDR2 is SMNVEV in the germline V gene (reference sequence). Trimming cost V 3 bases and J 0 bases, with 9 bases left between them. The CDR3 is made up of 15 amino acids. The CDR3 DNA reads TGTGCCAGCAGTTTCCTTAGAAGTAGCAATCAGCCCCAGCATTTT. Amino acid sequence: CASSFLRSSNQPQHF.

This chain links TRBV11-3 with TRBJ1-6; a possible D gene is TRBD1 (5 bases). Germline-derived CDR1 and CDR2 are SGHNT and YENEEA. The CDR3 totals 17 residues. Trimming cost V 4 bases and J 5 bases, with 18 bases left between them. The CDR3 DNA follows: TGTGCCAGCAGCTATAGCCTAGGGGTTATCGATAATTCACCCCTCCACTTT. This gives the protein CASSYSLGVIDNSPLHF.

The table lists this clone with a count of one. The rearrangement uses TRBV9 and TRBJ2-3; 10 nucleotides match TRBD1. The CDR3 sequence is 14 residues long. Germline CDR1 is SGDLS and CDR2 is YYNGEE. The junction had 4 bases not matched to a gene; V was cut back by 4 bases and J by 5 bases. CDR3 amino acids: CASSNRDRGDTQYF. CDR3 nucleotide sequence: TGTGCCAGCAGCAACCGGGACAGGGGAGATACGCAGTATTTT.

The chain recombines TRBV19 with TRBJ2-7; 14 bases fit TRBD2. The V segment lost 5 bases and the J segment 2 bases; nucleotides outside the gene matches: 2. The CDR3 is 15 residues long. Germline CDR1 is LNHDA and CDR2 is SQIVND (reference sequence). The CDR3, as DNA: TGTGCCAGTAGTCTGACTAGCGGGGGGGCCTACGAGCAGTACTTC. It specifies CASSLTSGGAYEQYF.

This clone was observed a few times. The V gene is TRBV6-6, the J gene TRBJ2-1; 8 positions match TRBD2. This CDR3 comprises 15 residues. V trimming: 0 bases; J trimming: 6 bases; junction bases outside the gene matches: 4. The V gene's germline CDR1 is MNHNY and CDR2 SVGAGI (reference sequence). The CDR3, as DNA: TGTGCCAGCAGTTACTCTAGCGGGGCCCTCAATGAGCAGTTCTTC. This codes for CASSYSSGALNEQFF.

The chain carries TRBV7-8 and TRBJ2-5, with 9 positions matching TRBD2. CDR1 SGHVS and CDR2 FQNEAQ come from the germline V gene. Losses at the gene ends were 3 bases for V and 6 bases for J; bases not matched to a gene: 8. This CDR3 comprises 15 residues. CDR3 coding DNA: TGTGCCAGCAGCTTGTTAGCGGGGGAGGGGAAGACCCAGTACTTC. It encodes CASSLLAGEGKTQYF.

The V and J genes are TRBV9 and TRBJ2-7, with 10 bases fitting TRBD1. The CDR3 totals 15 residues. J lost 2 bases, V lost 4 bases, and 6 bases had no gene match. Germline V gene sequence: CDR1 SGDLS, CDR2 YYNGEE. DNA for the CDR3: TGTGCCAGCAGCCCCCGGGACAGGGGAACCTACGAGCAGTACTTC. It is translated as CASSPRDRGTYEQYF.

The chain uses TRBV18 and TRBJ2-2; D gene ambiguous. Germline CDR1 reads KGHSH; CDR2 reads LQKENI. CDR3 length: 14 residues. The V and J ends lost 8 bases and 3 bases respectively, with 13 bases between them. The CDR3 here is CASQPRRDTGELFF. In DNA form, the CDR3 reads TGTGCCAGCCAACCCCGCCGGGACACCGGGGAGCTGTTTTTT.

The rearrangement joins TRBV30 to TRBJ1-3; D call uncertain. This CDR3 is 11 amino acids long. The ends were cut back, 8 bases at V and 0 bases at J, with 5 bases in the middle. CDR1 and CDR2 (germline): GTSNPN, SVGIG (reference sequence). For the CDR3, the DNA is TGTGCCGGCCACTCTGGAAACACCATATATTTT. This gives the protein CAGHSGNTIYF.

The V and J genes are TRBV4-3 and TRBJ2-2; the D gene is possibly TRBD1 (5 bases). This CDR3 contains 14 residues. The germline V and J ends were trimmed by 8 bases and 8 bases, with 18 bases remaining between them. Germline CDR1 reads LGHNA; CDR2 reads YSLEER. The CDR3 nucleotides read TGCGCCAGCTCGGCAGGGATGAGGCTGGGGGAGCTGTTTTTT. Translating gives CASSAGMRLGELFF.

This clone appeared a single time. This rearrangement joins TRBV7-2 to TRBJ2-1; 7 nucleotides align to TRBD2. The CDR3 has 14 residues. With V trimmed by 2 bases and J by 5 bases, 3 bases remained unmatched. The V gene's germline CDR1 is SGHTA and CDR2 FQGNSA. CDR3 sequence (DNA): TGTGCCAGCAGCTTAACTAGCGCTAACAATGAGCAGTTCTTC. Protein product: CASSLTSANNEQFF.

This clone showed up just once. The J gene is TRBJ1-3, the V gene TRBV9, with D unresolved. CDR1 is SGDLS and CDR2 is YYNGEE in the germline V gene. CDR3 length: 15 amino acids. V was shortened by 1 base and J by 4 bases, with 12 bases between the two germline ends. The CDR3, as DNA: TGTGCCAGCAGCGTATGGGTGGAGGCCGGAAACACCATATATTTT. Its protein product is CASSVWVEAGNTIYF. The full variable domain, with the rest looked up from reference TRBV9 and TRBJ1-3, is DSGVTQTPKHLITATGQRVTLRCSPRSGDLSVYWYQQSLDQGLQFLIQYYNGEERAKGNILERFSAQQFPDLHSELNLSSLELGDSALYFCASSVWVEAGNTIYFGEGSWLTVV.

V usage is TRBV30 and J usage is TRBJ2-7; TRBD2 aligns across 7 bases. CDR1 is GTSNPN, CDR2 SVGIG, per germline (reference sequence). V lost 0 bases to trimming and J lost 3 bases; unmatched junction nucleotides: 5. This CDR3 region has 14 residues. As DNA, the CDR3 is TGTGCCTGGAGTGTTGGCGGGAGTTTCTACGAGCAGTACTTC. This sequence encodes CAWSVGGSFYEQYF.

The rearrangement uses TRBV6-5 and TRBJ1-2, with 7 bases that match TRBD1. V was clipped by 6 bases and J by 7 bases; unmatched bases: 11. Germline values: CDR1 MNHEY, CDR2 SVGAGI. The CDR3 extends over 14 amino acids. The CDR3 region is CASSYSSTGPGYTF. Written as DNA, the CDR3 is TGTGCCAGCAGCTACAGCTCGACAGGGCCTGGCTACACCTTC.

This chain links TRBV2 with TRBJ1-2; the D is unclear. Per the germline V gene, CDR1 is SNHLY and CDR2 is FYNNEI. The CDR3 totals 13 residues. The V gene lost 1 base and the J gene lost 4 bases, with 7 bases spanning the gap. Here the CDR3 DNA reads TGTGCCAGCAGTGAAGGCCAGTTCTATGGCTACACCTTC. It codes for CASSEGQFYGYTF.

This clone was seen a few times. This chain links TRBV3-1 (or the pseudogene TRBV3-2) with TRBJ2-2; possibly TRBD2 for D (5 bases). V was cut by 1 base and J by 5 bases, with 14 bases left in between. This CDR3 comprises 16 residues. Germline CDR1 reads LGHDT; CDR2 reads YNNKEL (reference sequence). The CDR3 bases are TGTGCCAGCAGCCAAGGGGTCGGGGATCGAACCGGGGAGCTGTTTTTT. It encodes CASSQGVGDRTGELFF.

This clone was seen a single time. The genes are TRBV4-2 and TRBJ1-2, with D perhaps TRBD1 (6 bases). V lost 3 bases and J 3 bases, leaving 14 bases between the germline ends. There are 15 residues in the CDR3. The germline V gene encodes CDR1 LGHNA and CDR2 YNFKEQ. The DNA of the CDR3 is TGTGCCAGCAGCCAGTTGGACAGTCTAGACTATGGCTACACCTTC. Translation: CASSQLDSLDYGYTF.